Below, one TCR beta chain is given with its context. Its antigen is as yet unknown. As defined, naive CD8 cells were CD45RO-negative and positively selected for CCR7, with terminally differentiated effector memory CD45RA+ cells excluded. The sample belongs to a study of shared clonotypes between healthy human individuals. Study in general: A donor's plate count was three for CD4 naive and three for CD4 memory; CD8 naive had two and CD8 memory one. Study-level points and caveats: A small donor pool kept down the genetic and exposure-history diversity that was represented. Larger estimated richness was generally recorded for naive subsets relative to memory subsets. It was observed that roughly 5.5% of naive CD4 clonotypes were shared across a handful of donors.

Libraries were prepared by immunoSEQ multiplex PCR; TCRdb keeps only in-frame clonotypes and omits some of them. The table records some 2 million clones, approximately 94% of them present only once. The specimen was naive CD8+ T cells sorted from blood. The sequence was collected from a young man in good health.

Here the CDR3 reads CASRPSSGIGDTQYF. CDR3 nucleotide sequence: TGTGCCAGCAGGCCCTCCTCAGGGATCGGGGATACGCAGTATTTT. The chain employs TRBV28 and TRBJ2-3; perhaps TRBD1 as D (5 bases). V was pared by 6 bases and J by 6 bases, with 19 bases between. Germline V CDR1 and CDR2: MDHEN, SYDVKM. The CDR3 spans 15 residues.